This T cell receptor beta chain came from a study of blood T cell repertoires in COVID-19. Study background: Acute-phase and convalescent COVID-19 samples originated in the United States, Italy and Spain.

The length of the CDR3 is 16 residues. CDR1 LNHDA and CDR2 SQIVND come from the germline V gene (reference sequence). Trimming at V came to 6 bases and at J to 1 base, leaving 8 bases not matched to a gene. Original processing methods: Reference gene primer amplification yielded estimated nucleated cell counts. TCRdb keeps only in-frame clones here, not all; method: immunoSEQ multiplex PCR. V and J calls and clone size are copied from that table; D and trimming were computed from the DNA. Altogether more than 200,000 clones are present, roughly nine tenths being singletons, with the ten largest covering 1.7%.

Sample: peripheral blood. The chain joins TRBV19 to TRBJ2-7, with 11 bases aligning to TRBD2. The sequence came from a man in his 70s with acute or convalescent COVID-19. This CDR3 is CASSLGGTSGSYEQYF. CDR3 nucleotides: TGTGCCAGTAGCCTCGGGGGGACTAGCGGTTCCTACGAGCAGTACTTC.